This is a list of T cell receptor beta chains from one sample in a study of CD4 T cells in relation to SARS-CoV-2 and coronaviruses. TCRdb's table, derived via immunoSEQ multiplex PCR, lists solely in-frame clones and lacks some. The sample lists about 16,000 clones, around four fifths occurring once. These receptors have no known antigen. Sequenced: CD4+ T cells from PBMCs, cultured in vitro. The receptors were sampled from a human donor in good health. Both conserved end residues are part of each CDR3. A D gene is named only where the DNA matches it firmly. Some rows have no size entry. The others give once, few or many, or a class for an expanded clone.

D gene	V gene	clone size	J gene	CDR3 DNA	CDR3 protein
TRBD1	TRBV10-2	-	TRBJ1-2	TGCGCCAGCAGTGCGGGACAGGGGGCACGGTATGGCTACACCTTC	CASSAGQGARYGYTF
TRBD1	TRBV18	once	TRBJ2-7	TGTGCCAGCTCACCACGGGGGACAGGGGCAGGGGAGCAGTACTTC	CASSPRGTGAGEQYF
-	TRBV18	-	TRBJ2-2	TGTGCCAGCTCGCCTGACGGGAACACCGGGGAGCTGTTTTTT	CASSPDGNTGELFF
TRBD1	TRBV5-1	-	TRBJ1-1	TGCGCCAGCAGCGGGGAACAGGGGGCGCGTACTGAAGCTTTCTTT	CASSGEQGARTEAFF
TRBD1	TRBV27	-	TRBJ2-1	TGTGCCAGCAGTTTATCCCCCTACGGACAGGAATACTACAATGAGCAGTTCTTC	CASSLSPYGQEYYNEQFF
-	TRBV27	-	TRBJ1-3	TGTGCCAGCAGTTTAGAATTCGGAAACACCATATATTTT	CASSLEFGNTIYF
TRBD2	TRBV5-4	-	TRBJ2-7	TGTGCCAGCAGCTCGCGGGGGGGCTACGAGCAGTACTTC	CASSSRGGYEQYF
TRBD2	TRBV5-1	-	TRBJ2-1	TGCGCCAGCAGCTTGGAAGCGACTAGCGGCTACAATGAGCAGTTCTTC	CASSLEATSGYNEQFF
-	TRBV6-1	-	TRBJ1-5	TGTGCCAGCAGTGAAGCGTTGGGTTGGGGCAATCAGCCCCAGCATTTT	CASSEALGWGNQPQHF
-	TRBV6-5	-	TRBJ2-1	TGTGCCAGCAGCGTTGCTAGCGAAAGAAGTGAGCAGTTCTTC	CASSVASERSEQFF
TRBD2	TRBV28	-	TRBJ2-3	TGTGCCAGCAGCCCCCGGCGGGGGAGGCTCGATACGCAGTATTTT	CASSPRRGRLDTQYF
TRBD2	TRBV9	-	TRBJ2-7	TGTGCCAGCAGCCCCATGGGACTACCCTACGAGCAGTACTTC	CASSPMGLPYEQYF
-	TRBV6-1	few	TRBJ2-2	TGTGCCAGCAGTGAAGCAGGGGACACCGGGGAGCTGTTTTTT	CASSEAGDTGELFF
TRBD2	TRBV3-1/TRBV3-2	-	TRBJ2-7	TGTGCCAGCAGCCAAGATTTCGGGAGGCTAGCGGGAGGAGCCTACGAGCAGTACTTC	CASSQDFGRLAGGAYEQYF
TRBD2	TRBV19	-	TRBJ2-3	TGTGCCAGTAGCCGACCCTTGCTAGCGGGAGGAACAGATACGCAGTATTTT	CASSRPLLAGGTDTQYF
-	TRBV12-3/TRBV12-4	-	TRBJ2-7	TGTGCCAGCAGTTTAAGGGACGAGCAGTACTTC	CASSLRDEQYF
-	TRBV30	-	TRBJ2-5	TGTGCCTGGAGTGTAGGGGCCCCCGTGGAGACCCAGTACTTC	CAWSVGAPVETQYF
-	TRBV3-1/TRBV3-2	-	TRBJ1-2	TGTGCCAGCAGCCAAGATCAAGAGTATGGCTACACCTTC	CASSQDQEYGYTF
TRBD1	TRBV7-2	-	TRBJ2-3	TGTGCCAGCAGCTTAGGGACAGGGGGCTACACAGATACGCAGTATTTT	CASSLGTGGYTDTQYF
-	TRBV14	-	TRBJ2-1	TGTGCCAGCAGCCAAGTGGGAACAGGGAAATACAATGAGCAGTTCTTC	CASSQVGTGKYNEQFF
-	TRBV27	-	TRBJ1-6	TGTGCCAGCAGTTTTGTTTGGGACACAGACGGAAACTCACCCCTCCACTTT	CASSFVWDTDGNSPLHF
TRBD1	TRBV10-3	-	TRBJ1-6	TGTGCCATCAGTGAGTCGGCAGGGGGTTCACCCCTCCACTTT	CAISESAGGSPLHF
-	TRBV30	-	TRBJ2-7	TGTGCCTGGAGTGGGGGCGGCTCCTACGAGCAGTACTTC	CAWSGGGSYEQYF
-	TRBV10-3	-	TRBJ2-5	TGTGCCATTCGGGGGAGTAGCAGAGAGACCCAGTACTTC	CAIRGSSRETQYF
-	TRBV5-1	-	TRBJ2-7	TGCGCCAGCAGCTTGGGTCCCCTCCGAGGGGTGGGAATTGGTTACGAGCAGTACTTC	CASSLGPLRGVGIGYEQYF
-	TRBV18	large	TRBJ2-5	TGTGCCAGCTCACCAACATTGACCCCCCGGGGAGAGACCCAGTACTTC	CASSPTLTPRGETQYF
TRBD2	TRBV19	-	TRBJ2-7	TGTGCCAGTAGCGCGGGAGGGCCAGGTGAGCAGTACTTC	CASSAGGPGEQYF
-	TRBV2	few	TRBJ2-7	TGTGCCAGCAGGGAACAGGGTGTGGACTCCTACGAGCAGTACTTC	CASREQGVDSYEQYF
-	TRBV27	-	TRBJ2-6	TGTGCCAGCAGTTTACTGGCTGGGGCCAACGTCCTGACTTTC	CASSLLAGANVLTF
-	TRBV6-5	-	TRBJ2-7	TGTGCCAGCAGTTACTCGTACAGTCTGACCTACGAGCAGTACTTC	CASSYSYSLTYEQYF
TRBD2	TRBV6-2/TRBV6-3	-	TRBJ2-1	TGTGCCAGCAGTTACTCGTTAGGGGTCAAGCGGGGGTCTTACAATGAGCAGTTCTTC	CASSYSLGVKRGSYNEQFF
TRBD2	TRBV6-4	-	TRBJ2-3	TGTGCCAGCAGCGAACTAGCGGGAGAATTAGATACGCAGTATTTT	CASSELAGELDTQYF
-	TRBV5-8	-	TRBJ1-1	TGTGCCAGCAGCTTGGTTTGGGTGCCGAACACTGAAGCTTTCTTT	CASSLVWVPNTEAFF
-	TRBV28	-	TRBJ1-1	TGTGCCAGCAGTCCTATAGGACAGACGAACACTGAAGCTTTCTTT	CASSPIGQTNTEAFF
-	TRBV15	-	TRBJ1-4	TGTGCCACCAGCAGAGTCTTCGGGGTTGGTAATGAAAAACTGTTTTTT	CATSRVFGVGNEKLFF
-	TRBV29-1	-	TRBJ2-1	TGCAGCGTTGACCCGCTGGGCAATGAGCAGTTCTTC	CSVDPLGNEQFF
TRBD1	TRBV5-5	-	TRBJ1-2	TGTGCCAGCAGCGTGGGGACAGGGGGTGTATCTAACTATGGCTACACCTTC	CASSVGTGGVSNYGYTF
TRBD1	TRBV11-2	-	TRBJ2-1	TGTGCCAGCAGCCAAAGGACAGGGGAGACTGAGCAGTTCTTC	CASSQRTGETEQFF
-	TRBV19	-	TRBJ2-2	TGTGCCAGTAGTGGCAACCTACTGAACACCGGGGAGCTGTTTTTT	CASSGNLLNTGELFF
TRBD1	TRBV10-3	-	TRBJ2-3	TGTGCCATCAAGGGGGCTTTTAGCACAGATACGCAGTATTTT	CAIKGAFSTDTQYF
-	TRBV5-6	-	TRBJ1-2	TGTGCCAGCAGCCCAGACCAGGGGCGTTATGGCTACACCTTC	CASSPDQGRYGYTF
-	TRBV19	-	TRBJ1-4	TGTGCCAGTAGTAGGACAGCGATTAATGAAAAACTGTTTTTT	CASSRTAINEKLFF
TRBD1	TRBV19	-	TRBJ1-1	TGTGCCAGTAGTATAGGAGGGGGCGTTTTGAACACTGAAGCTTTCTTT	CASSIGGGVLNTEAFF
-	TRBV12-3/TRBV12-4	-	TRBJ1-1	TGTGCCACCGGAACAGGCATGAACACTGAAGCTTTCTTT	CATGTGMNTEAFF
TRBD2	TRBV27	once	TRBJ2-7	TGTGCCAGCAGTGCGATAACTAGCGGGATCCACGAGCAGTACTTC	CASSAITSGIHEQYF
-	TRBV6-5	-	TRBJ1-6	TGTGCCAGCAGCCGAACGGGGGATGTTAATTCACCCCTCCACTTT	CASSRTGDVNSPLHF
TRBD2	TRBV5-1	once	TRBJ2-1	TGCGCCAGCAGCGCCCTAGCGGGAAATAATGAGCAGTTCTTC	CASSALAGNNEQFF
TRBD2	TRBV3-1/TRBV3-2	-	TRBJ2-1	TGTGCCAGCACCCGGGGACTAGCGGTCCACAATGAGCAGTTCTTC	CASTRGLAVHNEQFF
TRBD2	TRBV29-1	-	TRBJ2-7	TGCAGCGTTCCAAGGGAGGGAAGTGTCTACGAGCAGTACTTC	CSVPREGSVYEQYF
-	TRBV18	-	TRBJ1-4	TGTGCCAGCTCACCCTCGCGCCAGGAGGGAGAAAAACTGTTTTTT	CASSPSRQEGEKLFF
-	TRBV9	few	TRBJ1-5	TGTGCCAGCGGGATTGGAGCAGGAGGGAAAAATCAGCCCCAGCATTTT	CASGIGAGGKNQPQHF
TRBD2	TRBV19	-	TRBJ2-7	TGTGCCAGTAGAAAGGGACTAGCCGTCTCTTACGAGCAGTACTTC	CASRKGLAVSYEQYF
-	TRBV19	few	TRBJ1-5	TGTGCCAGTAGTATAGTGGACAGAGGAAATCAGCCCCAGCATTTT	CASSIVDRGNQPQHF
TRBD2	TRBV18	-	TRBJ2-7	TGTGCCAGCTCACCCGCCGGGACTAGCGTACTCTACGAGCAGTACTTC	CASSPAGTSVLYEQYF
-	TRBV5-1	-	TRBJ1-2	TGCGCCAGCAGCTTGGAAGGCAGCACCCTAAACTCCTATGGCTACACCTTC	CASSLEGSTLNSYGYTF